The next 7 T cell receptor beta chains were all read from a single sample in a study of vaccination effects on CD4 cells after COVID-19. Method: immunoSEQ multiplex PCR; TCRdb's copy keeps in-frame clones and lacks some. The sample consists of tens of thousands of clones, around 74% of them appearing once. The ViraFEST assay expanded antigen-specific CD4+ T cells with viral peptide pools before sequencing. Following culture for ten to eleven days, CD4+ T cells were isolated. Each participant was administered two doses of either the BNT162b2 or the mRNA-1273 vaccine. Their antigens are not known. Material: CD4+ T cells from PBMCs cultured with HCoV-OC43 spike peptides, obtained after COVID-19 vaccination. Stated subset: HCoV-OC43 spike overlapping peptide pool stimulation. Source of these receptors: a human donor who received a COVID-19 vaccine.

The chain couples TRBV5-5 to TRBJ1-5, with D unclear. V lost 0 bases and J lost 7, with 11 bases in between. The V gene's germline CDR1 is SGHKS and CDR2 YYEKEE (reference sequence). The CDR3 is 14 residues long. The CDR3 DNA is TGTGCCAGCAGCTTGGCCGGCAGCAGGCAGCCCCAGCATTTT. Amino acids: CASSLAGSRQPQHF.

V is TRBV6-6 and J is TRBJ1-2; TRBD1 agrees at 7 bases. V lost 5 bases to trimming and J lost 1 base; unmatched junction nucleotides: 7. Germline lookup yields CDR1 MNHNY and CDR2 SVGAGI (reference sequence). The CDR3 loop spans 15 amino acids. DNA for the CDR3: TGTGCCAGCAGTCCCCGACAGGGCCTTAACTATGGCTACACCTTC. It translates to CASSPRQGLNYGYTF.

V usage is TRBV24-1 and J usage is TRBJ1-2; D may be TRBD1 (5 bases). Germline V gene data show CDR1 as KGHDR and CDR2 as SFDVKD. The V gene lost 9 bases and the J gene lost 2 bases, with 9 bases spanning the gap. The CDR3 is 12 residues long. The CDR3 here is CATRDGNYGYTF. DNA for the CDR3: TGTGCCACCCGGGACGGCAACTATGGCTACACCTTC.

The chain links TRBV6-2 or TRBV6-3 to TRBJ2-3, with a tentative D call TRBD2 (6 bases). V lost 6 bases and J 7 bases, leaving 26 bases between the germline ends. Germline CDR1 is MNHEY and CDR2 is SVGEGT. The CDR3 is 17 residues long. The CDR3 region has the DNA TGTGCCAGCAGCCCATCCGGGACTGTTAGGGCCAGGAATACGCAGTATTTT. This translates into CASSPSGTVRARNTQYF.

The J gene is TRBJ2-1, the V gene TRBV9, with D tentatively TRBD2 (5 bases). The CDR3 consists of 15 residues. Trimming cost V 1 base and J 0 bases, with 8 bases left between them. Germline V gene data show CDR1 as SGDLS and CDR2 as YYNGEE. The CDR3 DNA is TGTGCCAGCAGCGTAAACAGCGGCTCCTACAATGAGCAGTTCTTC. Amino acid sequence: CASSVNSGSYNEQFF.

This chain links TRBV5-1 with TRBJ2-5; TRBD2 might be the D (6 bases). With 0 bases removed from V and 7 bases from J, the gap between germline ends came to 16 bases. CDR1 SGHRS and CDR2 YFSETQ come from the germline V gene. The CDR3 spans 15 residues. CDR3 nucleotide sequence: TGCGCCAGCAGCTTGGGACAGCCTCCCGGGGGGACCCAGTACTTC. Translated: CASSLGQPPGGTQYF.

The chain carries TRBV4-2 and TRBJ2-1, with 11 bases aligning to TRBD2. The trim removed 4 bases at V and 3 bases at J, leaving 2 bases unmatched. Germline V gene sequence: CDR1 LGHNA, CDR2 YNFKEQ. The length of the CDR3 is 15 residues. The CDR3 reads CASSPSGGIYNEQFF. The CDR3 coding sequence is TGTGCCAGCAGCCCTAGCGGGGGGATCTACAATGAGCAGTTCTTC.